One T cell receptor beta chain is described in this entry. Its antigen is as yet unknown. This sample was included in a study of OX40 agonist ivuxolimab in advanced cancers. On the study more broadly: Patients were treated with intravenous ivuxolimab, dosed at 0.01 to 10 mg/kg and infused every 2 weeks.

In germline, CDR1 is SGHTA, CDR2 FQGNSA. Germline trimming cut 4 bases from V and 3 bases from J; bases unmatched to any gene: 1. CDR3 length: 13 amino acids. The data were produced by immunoSEQ multiplex PCR, yet TCRdb's version contains in-frame clones alone and is incomplete. This sample has 65,000 to 80,000 clones; roughly 90% occur once, and the top ten carry 0.55% to 0.7%. Study conclusions and caveats: Clonal expansion from baseline to week 6 occurred in both CD4+ and CD8+ T cells.

This rearrangement joins TRBV7-2 to TRBJ1-2, with 8 bases aligning to TRBD1. Specimen: CD4+ or CD8+ T cells sorted from blood, collected in a trial of the OX40 agonist ivuxolimab. The receptor was derived from an adult with an advanced solid tumor such as melanoma, head and neck, liver or kidney cancer. Here the CDR3 DNA reads TGTGCCAGCAGCTCGGGACAGGACTATGGCTACACCTTC. It is translated as CASSSGQDYGYTF.